This T cell receptor beta chain was documented in a study of cytomegalovirus exposure and HLA in healthy donors. Looking at the study overall: Roughly 180 million T cells yielded 90 million to 130 million unique TCR beta sequences in earlier analysis.

This clone was recorded once. The CDR3 runs to 11 residues. Germline CDR1 is LNHDA and CDR2 is SQIVND (reference sequence). V dropped 3 bases and J dropped 8 bases, with 7 bases sitting between them. The PCR used 60 Vbeta and 13 Jbeta primers. Method: immunoSEQ multiplex PCR; TCRdb's copy keeps in-frame clones and lacks some. The table shows roughly 150,000 clones, with roughly 84% occurring only once. The TCR comes from a woman aged 18 to 35 in good health and CMV-seronegative. The sequenced sample consisted of PBMCs. The gene calls are TRBV19 and TRBJ1-2; D is unclear. CDR3 DNA sequence: TGTGCCAGTAGTATGGGAGTCGGCTACACCTTC. This encodes CASSMGVGYTF.